The T cell receptor (beta chain) described here comes from a study of long-term antiretroviral therapy in people with HIV. This CDR3 region has 15 residues. CDR1 and CDR2 from the germline V gene are SGHRS and YFSETQ. V was clipped by 4 bases and J by 0 bases, with 12 bases between them. They ran version v3.0 of the immunoSEQ assay at survey level. Clones were sequenced by immunoSEQ multiplex PCR, and TCRdb holds only the in-frame ones, with some missing. The sample lists about 22,000 clones, about nine tenths occurring once. This chain connects TRBV5-1 to TRBJ2-3; the D gene is possibly TRBD2 (5 bases). The sequence was obtained from a woman in her 30s with HIV. The sequencing here drew on unsorted PBMCs, taken 1.8 years before starting antiretroviral therapy. The CDR3: CASSLPGGSTDTQYF. Written as DNA, the CDR3 is TGCGCCAGCAGCCTGCCCGGAGGAAGCACAGATACGCAGTATTTT.